What follows are 26 T cell receptor beta chains derived from one specimen sequenced in a study of T cells in tuberculosis. TCRdb keeps only in-frame clones here, not all; method: immunoSEQ multiplex PCR. The sample yields 30,000 to 40,000 clones, approximately 93% seen once. The time point was: new active TB diagnosis, blood taken before or within 7 days of starting treatment. The source material was PBMCs, sampled at tuberculosis diagnosis. Every receptor here comes from an adult with tuberculosis.

The chain uses TRBV6-6 and TRBJ2-2; 9 bases map to TRBD2. V shed 6 bases, J shed 7 bases, and the junction held 12 bases outside the gene matches. Germline assignment: CDR1 MNHNY and CDR2 SVGAGI (reference sequence). CDR3 length: 16 residues. As DNA, the CDR3 is TGTGCCAGCAGCAACTGGCGGGGGGGCCAGCACGGGGAGCTGTTTTTT. Translation gives CASSNWRGGQHGELFF.

This rearrangement joins TRBV4-2 to TRBJ2-1, with 8 bases aligning to TRBD2. With 1 base clipped from V and 6 bases from J, the junction kept 11 bases outside the gene matches. Germline CDR1 reads LGHNA; CDR2 reads YNFKEQ. The CDR3 runs to 17 residues. The CDR3 coding sequence is TGTGCCAGCAGCCAAGGCAGAGGAGCGGGGGAGTCCAATGAGCAGTTCTTC. Translating it yields CASSQGRGAGESNEQFF.

About this clone: The junction departs from germline at one end; a sequencing error may be responsible. V usage is TRBV27 and J usage is TRBJ2-7, with 7 bases fitting TRBD1. This CDR3 comprises 13 residues. Germline V CDR1 and CDR2: MNHEY, SMNVEV (reference sequence). The CDR3 DNA sequence: TGTGCCAGCAGTCGCCATCAACAGGGGCACGTTCACTTC. The encoded protein is CASSRHQQGHVHF.

The rearrangement uses TRBV13 and TRBJ2-3, with 9 bases matching TRBD1. The germline CDR1 and CDR2 sequences are PRHDT and FYEKMQ (reference sequence). The CDR3 has 15 residues. With 5 bases clipped from V and 1 base from J, the junction kept 4 bases outside the gene matches. In DNA, the CDR3 is TGTGCCAGCAGCGTACAGGGGGCGGGCACAGATACGCAGTATTTT. Its translation: CASSVQGAGTDTQYF. The full variable domain, with the rest looked up from reference TRBV13 and TRBJ2-3, is AAGVIQSPRHLIKEKRETATLKCYPIPRHDTVYWYQQGPGQDPQFLISFYEKMQSDKGSIPDRFSAQQFSDYHSELNMSSLELGDSALYFCASSVQGAGTDTQYFGPGTRLTVL.

The V and J genes are TRBV7-3 and TRBJ2-6, with D maybe TRBD1 (5 bases). The CDR3 sequence is 17 residues long. V lost 9 bases to trimming and J lost 0 bases, with 18 bases between them. Looked up from germline, CDR1 is SGHTA and CDR2 is FQGTGA. The CDR3 DNA is TGTGCCAGTAAACCGCGGACGACAGCCTCTGGGGCCAACGTCCTGACTTTC. Its translation is CASKPRTTASGANVLTF.

The chain links TRBV5-4 to TRBJ1-6, with D possibly matching TRBD1 (5 bases). Trimming stripped 0 bases from V and 8 bases from J, with 12 bases between. The CDR3 extends over 15 amino acids. Germline V CDR1 and CDR2: SGHNT, YYREEE (reference sequence). CDR3 residues: CASSLDQGSHSPLHF. The CDR3 DNA is TGTGCCAGCAGCTTGGATCAGGGATCCCATTCACCCCTCCACTTT.

In nucleotides, the CDR3 is TGCGCCAGCAGTGAGCCCCGGGACAGGACTAGCAATCAGCCCCAGCATTTT. Translated, it gives CASSEPRDRTSNQPQHF. This sequence joins TRBV10-1 and TRBJ1-5, with 8 nucleotides matching TRBD1. With 2 bases clipped from V and 0 bases from J, the junction kept 6 bases outside the gene matches. Germline loops: CDR1 WNHNN, CDR2 SYGVQD (reference sequence). The CDR3 spans 17 residues.

V gene TRBV6-5 combines with J gene TRBJ2-1; the match to TRBD2 covers 7 bases. With V trimmed by 5 bases and J by 4 bases, 8 bases remained unmatched. Germline V gives CDR1 MNHEY, CDR2 SVGAGI. This CDR3 is built from 15 residues. CDR3 coding DNA: TGTGCCAGCAGTAGGGGAGGGTTGGCTTACAATGAGCAGTTCTTC. It is translated as CASSRGGLAYNEQFF.

The genes are TRBV30 and TRBJ1-1, with a possible D match to TRBD1 (6 bases). The V end was cut by 5 bases, the J end by 1 base, with 23 bases between. The CDR3 runs to 17 residues. CDR1 is GTSNPN, CDR2 SVGIG, per germline (reference sequence). The CDR3 DNA reads TGTGCCTGGCGGGCCTGGGACACCTTAATCTCGAACACTGAAGCTTTCTTT. Translation gives CAWRAWDTLISNTEAFF.

The V call is TRBV5-1, the J call TRBJ2-3, with D tentatively TRBD2 (5 bases). Per the germline V gene, CDR1 is SGHRS and CDR2 is YFSETQ. V lost 0 bases, J lost 3 bases, and 11 bases lay in between. The CDR3 length is 15 residues. CDR3 nucleotide sequence: TGCGCCAGCAGCTTGGAAGGCAGGAGGACAGATACGCAGTATTTT. Its translation is CASSLEGRRTDTQYF.

The V call is TRBV7-8, the J call TRBJ1-3; D possibly corresponds to TRBD1 (5 bases). The CDR3 extends over 18 amino acids. The germline CDR1 and CDR2 sequences are SGHVS and FQNEAQ. V shed 5 bases and J shed 1 base, with 21 bases lying between them. CDR3 DNA sequence: TGTGCCAGCAGCAGACGGGGACTCCGGGATCCTTCTGGAAACACCATATATTTT. Translating it yields CASSRRGLRDPSGNTIYF.

J is TRBJ1-4 and V is TRBV28, with 7 bases fitting TRBD1. J gave up 4 bases and V 7 bases, and 9 bases lay outside the gene matches. This CDR3 is 15 amino acids long. Per the germline V gene, CDR1 is MDHEN and CDR2 is SYDVKM. This CDR3 reads CASKEPGQNNEKLFF. The CDR3 region has the DNA TGTGCCAGCAAAGAGCCGGGACAGAATAATGAAAAACTGTTTTTT. The variable domain in full, with the rest retrieved from reference TRBV28 and TRBJ1-4, is DVKVTQSSRYLVKRTGEKVFLECVQDMDHENMFWYRQDPGLGLRLIYFSYDVKMKEKGDIPEGYSVSREKKERFSLILESASTNQTSMYLCASKEPGQNNEKLFFGSGTQLSVL.

The chain joins TRBV29-1 to TRBJ1-3, with a possible D match to TRBD1 (5 bases). The CDR3 is 16 residues long. CDR1 SQVTM and CDR2 ANQGSEA come from the germline V gene. Trimming took 7 bases from V and 0 from J, leaving 19 bases between them. The CDR3 DNA reads as TGCAGCGCTGTGCAAGACAGCGTATTCTCTGGAAACACCATATATTTT. It codes for CSAVQDSVFSGNTIYF. The whole variable domain, remainder taken from reference TRBV29-1 and TRBJ1-3, is SAVISQKPSRDICQRGTSLTIQCQVDSQVTMMFWYRQQPGQSLTLIATANQGSEATYESGFVIDKFPISRPNLTFSTLTVSNMSPEDSSIYLCSAVQDSVFSGNTIYFGEGSWLTVV.

The chain links TRBV7-6 to TRBJ2-1; TRBD1 aligns across 7 bases. CDR1 SGHVS and CDR2 FNYEAQ come from the germline V gene. This CDR3 has 14 amino acids. The V gene end was trimmed by 4 bases and the J gene end by 4 bases; junction bases not matched to a gene: 4. The DNA of the CDR3 is TGTGCCAGCAGCTCGGGACAGAGATACAATGAGCAGTTCTTC. Translated: CASSSGQRYNEQFF.

The J gene is TRBJ1-2, the V gene TRBV12-5; weak D call: TRBD1 (5 bases). CDR1 is LGHNT, CDR2 FRNRAP, per germline. V dropped 7 bases and J dropped 5 bases, with 23 bases sitting between them. This CDR3 is built from 16 residues. The CDR3 DNA reads as TGTGCTAGTGCCGCACCGCGGGGCCTCCAGCTGTATGGCTACACCTTC. Translated: CASAAPRGLQLYGYTF.

The chain carries TRBV29-1 and TRBJ1-2; unclear D gene. CDR1 is SQVTM, CDR2 ANQGSEA, per germline. V was cut by 6 bases and J by 4 bases, with 15 bases left in between. This CDR3 has 13 residues. This chain's CDR3 is CSVREEEIYGYTF. CDR3 in DNA: TGCAGCGTCCGAGAGGAGGAAATCTATGGCTACACCTTC.

This chain links TRBV19 with TRBJ2-7; tentative D call: TRBD1 (6 bases). V was clipped by 3 bases and J by 5 bases, with 11 bases between them. The CDR3 runs to 13 residues. Germline-derived CDR1 and CDR2 are LNHDA and SQIVND (reference sequence). The CDR3 loop is CASSMLRGHEQYF. Written as DNA, the CDR3 is TGTGCCAGTAGTATGCTCAGGGGCCACGAGCAGTACTTC.

The rearrangement links TRBV2 to TRBJ2-7; D unresolved. The CDR3 runs 13 residues. Trimming shortened V by 1 base and J by 5 bases, and 9 bases separated the two germline ends. Germline V gene sequence: CDR1 SNHLY, CDR2 FYNNEI. CDR3: CASSEGWSDEQYF. The CDR3 coding sequence is TGTGCCAGCAGTGAAGGGTGGTCGGACGAGCAGTACTTC.

This chain links TRBV30 with TRBJ1-4; the D is unclear. V lost 3 bases, J lost 0 bases, and 8 bases lay in between. The CDR3 sequence is 14 residues long. CDR1 is GTSNPN, CDR2 SVGIG, per germline (reference sequence). The CDR3 DNA reads as TGTGCCTGGAGGGTGCGGGCAACTAATGAAAAACTGTTTTTT. It encodes CAWRVRATNEKLFF.

The chain joins TRBV19 to TRBJ1-1; 7 nucleotides align to TRBD1. The J segment lost 1 base and the V segment lost 5 bases, leaving 7 bases of the junction unmatched. The CDR3 totals 15 residues. Germline V gives CDR1 LNHDA, CDR2 SQIVND (reference sequence). The CDR3: CASSFRGWGNTEAFF. Written as DNA, the CDR3 is TGTGCCAGTAGTTTCAGGGGGTGGGGGAACACTGAAGCTTTCTTT.

The J gene is TRBJ2-3, the V gene TRBV4-2; TRBD2 matches 12 bases. The V segment lost 1 base and the J segment 6 bases; nucleotides outside the gene matches: 5. This CDR3 has 16 amino acids. Germline CDR1 is LGHNA and CDR2 is YNFKEQ. This chain's CDR3 is CASSQVLGLAGDTQYF. CDR3 coding DNA: TGTGCCAGCAGCCAAGTTTTAGGACTAGCGGGGGATACGCAGTATTTT.

This clone was seen a single time. The rearrangement uses TRBV10-3 and TRBJ2-3, with 7 bases identical to TRBD1. Germline loops: CDR1 ENHRY, CDR2 SYGVKD. This CDR3 contains 15 residues. Losses at the gene ends were 4 bases for V and 4 bases for J; bases not matched to a gene: 8. The CDR3 loop is CAISGLGTVADTQYF. The CDR3 nucleotides are TGTGCCATCAGTGGCCTGGGGACAGTAGCAGATACGCAGTATTTT.

The CDR3 coding sequence is TGTGCCAGCAAAAATGCCGGGACAGTTAATGAAAAACTGTTTTTT. Residues: CASKNAGTVNEKLFF. V usage is TRBV6-5 and J usage is TRBJ1-4, with 7 bases lining up with TRBD1. Germline CDR1 is MNHEY and CDR2 is SVGAGI. Trimming cost V 7 bases and J 4 bases; bases outside gene matches: 9. The CDR3 sequence is 15 residues long.

The chain joins TRBV6-4 to TRBJ1-1; D gene uncertain. CDR3 size: 13 residues. Trimming took 6 bases from V and 0 from J, leaving 8 bases between them. Germline values: CDR1 MRHNA, CDR2 SNTAGT. The CDR3 spells CASSASMNTEAFF. In DNA, the CDR3 is TGTGCCAGCAGCGCAAGCATGAACACTGAAGCTTTCTTT.

The V gene is TRBV14, the J gene TRBJ2-7; TRBD1 agrees at 10 bases. The trim removed 0 bases at V and 2 bases at J, leaving 13 bases unmatched. The CDR3 totals 19 residues. The V gene's germline CDR1 is SGHDN and CDR2 FVKESK. The chain's CDR3 is CASSQDSKDRGLPAYEQYF. The CDR3 nucleotides are TGTGCCAGCAGCCAAGATTCTAAAGACAGGGGGCTTCCCGCCTACGAGCAGTACTTC.

The chain is built from TRBV25-1 and TRBJ1-2; perhaps TRBD1 as D (6 bases). CDR1 and CDR2 (germline): MGHDK, SYGVNS. The CDR3 loop spans 12 amino acids. Trimming pared 7 bases from V and 6 bases from J, leaving 12 bases between. Written as DNA, the CDR3 is TGTGCCAGCATGCGGGGGGCCGATGGCTACACCTTC. Amino acids: CASMRGADGYTF.